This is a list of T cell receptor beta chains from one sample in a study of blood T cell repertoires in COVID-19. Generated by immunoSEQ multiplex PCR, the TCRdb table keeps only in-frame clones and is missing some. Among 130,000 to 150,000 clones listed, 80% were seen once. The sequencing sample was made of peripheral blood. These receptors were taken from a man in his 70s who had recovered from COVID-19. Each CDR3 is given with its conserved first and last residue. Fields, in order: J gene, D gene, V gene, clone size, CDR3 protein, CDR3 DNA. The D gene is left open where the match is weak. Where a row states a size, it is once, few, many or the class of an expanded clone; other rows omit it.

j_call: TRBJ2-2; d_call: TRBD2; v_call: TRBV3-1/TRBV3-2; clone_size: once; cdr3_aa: CASSLRTSGKTGELFF; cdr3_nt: TGTGCCAGCAGCCTACGGACTAGCGGGAAAACCGGGGAGCTGTTTTTT
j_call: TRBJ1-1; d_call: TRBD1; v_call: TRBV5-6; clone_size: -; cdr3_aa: CASSKGQGLRAFF; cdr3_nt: TGTGCCAGCAGCAAGGGACAGGGGCTGAGGGCTTTCTTT
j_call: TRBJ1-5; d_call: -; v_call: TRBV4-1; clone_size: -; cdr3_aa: CASSRDHGGNQPQHF; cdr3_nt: TGCGCCAGCAGCCGAGACCACGGGGGAAATCAGCCCCAGCATTTT
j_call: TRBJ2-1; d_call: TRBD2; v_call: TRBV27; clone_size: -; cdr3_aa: CASSHILAGGVDEQFF; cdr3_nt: TGTGCCAGCAGTCATATACTAGCGGGAGGGGTCGATGAGCAGTTCTTC
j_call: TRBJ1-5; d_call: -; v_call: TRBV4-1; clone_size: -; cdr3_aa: CASSQAGMAGQPQHF; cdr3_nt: TGCGCCAGCAGCCAAGCGGGCATGGCGGGGCAGCCCCAGCATTTT
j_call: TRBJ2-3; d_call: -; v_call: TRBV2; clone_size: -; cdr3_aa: CASGQADTQYF; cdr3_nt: TGTGCCAGCGGCCAGGCGGATACGCAGTATTTT
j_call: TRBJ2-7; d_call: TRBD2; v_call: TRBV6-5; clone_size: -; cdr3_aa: CASKDSAGGDDEQYF; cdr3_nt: TGTGCCAGCAAAGACTCGGCGGGGGGCGACGACGAGCAGTACTTC
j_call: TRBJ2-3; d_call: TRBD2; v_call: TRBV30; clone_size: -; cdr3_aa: CAWSSGLAGRSDTQYF; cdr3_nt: TGTGCCTGGAGTAGTGGACTAGCGGGACGCTCAGATACGCAGTATTTT
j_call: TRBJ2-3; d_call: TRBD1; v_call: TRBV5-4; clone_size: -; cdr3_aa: CASSPGQGARTDTQYF; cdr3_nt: TGTGCCAGCAGCCCTGGACAGGGGGCAAGGACAGATACGCAGTATTTT
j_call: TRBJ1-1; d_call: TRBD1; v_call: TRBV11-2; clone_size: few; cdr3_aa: CASSLGTGSGNTEAFF; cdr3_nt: TGTGCCAGCAGCTTAGGGACAGGGTCGGGGAACACTGAAGCTTTCTTT
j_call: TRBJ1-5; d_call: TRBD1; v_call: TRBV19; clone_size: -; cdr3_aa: CASSIGEDRLNQPQHF; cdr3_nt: TGTGCCAGTAGTATAGGGGAGGACAGGCTCAATCAGCCCCAGCATTTT
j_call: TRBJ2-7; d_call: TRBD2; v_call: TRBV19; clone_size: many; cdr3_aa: CASSRVAGEGEQYF; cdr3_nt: TGTGCCAGTAGTAGAGTCGCGGGAGAGGGGGAGCAGTACTTC
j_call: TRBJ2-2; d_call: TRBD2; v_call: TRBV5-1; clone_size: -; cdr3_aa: CASSLWRGADTGELFF; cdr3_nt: TGCGCCAGCAGCTTGTGGCGGGGGGCGGACACCGGGGAGCTGTTTTTT
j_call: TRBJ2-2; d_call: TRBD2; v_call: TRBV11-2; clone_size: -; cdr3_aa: CASSLETSGFGELFF; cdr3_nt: TGTGCCAGCAGCTTAGAGACTAGCGGGTTCGGGGAGCTGTTTTTT
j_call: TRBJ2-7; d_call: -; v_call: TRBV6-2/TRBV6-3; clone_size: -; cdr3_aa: CASSYEGYEKQYF; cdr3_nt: TGTGCCAGCAGTTATGAGGGTTACGAGAAGCAGTACTTC
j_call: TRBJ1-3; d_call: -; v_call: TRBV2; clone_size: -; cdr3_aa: CASSDGWLVARPGNTIYF; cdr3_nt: TGTGCCAGCAGTGACGGGTGGCTAGTCGCTCGTCCTGGAAACACCATATATTTT
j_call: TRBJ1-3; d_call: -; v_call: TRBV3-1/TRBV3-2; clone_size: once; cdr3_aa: CASSPPGATGNTIYF; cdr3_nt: TGTGCCAGCAGCCCACCAGGGGCCACTGGAAACACCATATATTTT
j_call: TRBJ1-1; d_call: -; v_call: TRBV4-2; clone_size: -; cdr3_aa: CASSQEVQIKAFF; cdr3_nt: TGTGCCAGCAGCCAAGAAGTACAGATAAAAGCTTTCTTT
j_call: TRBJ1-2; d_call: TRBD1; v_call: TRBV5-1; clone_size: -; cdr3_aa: CASSLDRVNGYTF; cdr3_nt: TGCGCCAGCAGCCTCGACAGGGTGAACGGCTACACCTTC
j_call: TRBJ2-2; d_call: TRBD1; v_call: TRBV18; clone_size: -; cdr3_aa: CASSPRDRGNTGELFF; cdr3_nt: TGTGCCAGCTCACCGCGGGACAGGGGGAACACCGGGGAGCTGTTTTTT
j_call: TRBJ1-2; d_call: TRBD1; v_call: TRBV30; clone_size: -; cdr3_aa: CAWAGDRRSRGYTF; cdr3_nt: TGTGCCTGGGCGGGGGACAGACGTTCGAGGGGCTACACCTTC
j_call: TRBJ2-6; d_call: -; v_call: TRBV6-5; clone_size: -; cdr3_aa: CASRTRDSGANVLTF; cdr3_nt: TGTGCCAGCAGGACACGAGACTCTGGGGCCAACGTCCTGACTTTC
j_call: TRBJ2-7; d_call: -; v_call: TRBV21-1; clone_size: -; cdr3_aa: CASSKVAGKAMYQYF; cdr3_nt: TGTGCCAGCAGCAAAGTGGCGGGGAAGGCTATGTATCAGTACTTC
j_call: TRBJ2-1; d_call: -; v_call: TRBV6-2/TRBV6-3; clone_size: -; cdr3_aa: CASSYRDFSYNEQFF; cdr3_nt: TGTGCCAGCAGTTACCGGGACTTCTCCTACAATGAGCAGTTCTTC
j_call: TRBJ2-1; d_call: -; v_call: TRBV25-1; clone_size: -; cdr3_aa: CASFTGDPYNEQFF; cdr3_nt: TGTGCCAGCTTTACGGGAGACCCCTACAATGAGCAGTTCTTC
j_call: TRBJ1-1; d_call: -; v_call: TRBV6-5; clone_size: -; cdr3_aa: CASSYGRATEAFF; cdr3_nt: TGTGCCAGCAGTTACGGGAGGGCCACTGAAGCTTTCTTT